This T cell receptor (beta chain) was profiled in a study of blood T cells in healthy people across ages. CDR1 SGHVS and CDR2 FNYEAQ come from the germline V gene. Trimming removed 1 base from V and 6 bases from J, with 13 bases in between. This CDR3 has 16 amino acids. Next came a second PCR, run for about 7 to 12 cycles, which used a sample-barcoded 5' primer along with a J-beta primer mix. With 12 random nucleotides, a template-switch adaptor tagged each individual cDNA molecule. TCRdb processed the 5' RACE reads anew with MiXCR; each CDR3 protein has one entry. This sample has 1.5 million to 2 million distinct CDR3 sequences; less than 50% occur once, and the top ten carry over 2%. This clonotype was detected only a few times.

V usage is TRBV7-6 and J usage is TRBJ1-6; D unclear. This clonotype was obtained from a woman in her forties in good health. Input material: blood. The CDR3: CASSLVGQDPNSPLHF. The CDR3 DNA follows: TGTGCCAGCAGCTTAGTGGGTCAGGACCCTAATTCACCCCTCCACTTT.